The T cell receptor (beta chain) described here comes from a study of monozygotic twins with inflammatory bowel disease. Whole-study results and caveats: TCRbeta inverse Simpson diversity was decreased in IBD patients versus healthy co-twins.

TCRdb reanalyzed the 5' RACE reads, giving one entry per CDR3 protein sequence and no DNA. Its clone listing holds under 150,000 distinct CDR3 sequences. On this clonotype: What it binds is unknown.

The receptor was isolated from a human donor with ulcerative colitis or Crohn's disease, or a healthy co-twin of an affected twin (not recorded which). The sample comprised blood.

The CDR3: CASSLEGTRNTEAFF. The V call is TRBV5-1, the J call TRBJ1-1; the TCRdb call, TRBD1, lacks DNA for checking. This CDR3 is built from 15 residues. The germline gives CDR1 SGHRS, CDR2 YFSETQ. The entire variable domain, with the rest obtained from reference TRBV5-1 and TRBJ1-1, is as follows: KAGVTQTPRYLIKTRGQQVTLSCSPISGHRSVSWYQQTPGQGLQFLFEYFSETQRNKGNFPGRFSGRQFSNSRSEMNVSTLELGDSALYLCASSLEGTRNTEAFFGQGTRLTVV.